A single sample is the source of the 2 T cell receptor beta chains below, sequenced in a study of blood T cell repertoires in COVID-19. TCRdb keeps only in-frame clones here, not all; method: immunoSEQ multiplex PCR. Of a few hundred thousand clones in the sample, roughly 88% were seen once. Sequences were obtained from PBMCs or T cells enriched from blood (not recorded which). Receptors were obtained from a woman younger than 30 who had been exposed to COVID-19.

As concerns this clone: Other DNA sequences in the same sample also yield this CDR3. J is TRBJ1-2 and V is TRBV4-2; 9 bases are a match to TRBD1. Germline V CDR1 and CDR2: LGHNA, YNFKEQ. Germline trimming cut 1 base from V and 2 bases from J; bases unmatched to any gene: 5. This CDR3 contains 16 residues. CDR3 amino acids: CASSQGGTGLNYGYTF. DNA of the CDR3: TGTGCCAGCAGCCAAGGGGGGACAGGGCTCAACTATGGCTACACCTTC.

The rearrangement links TRBV3-1 (or the pseudogene TRBV3-2) to TRBJ1-3; no clear D. This CDR3 is built from 16 residues. Trimming shortened V by 4 bases and J by 0 bases, and 13 bases separated the two germline ends. Germline V lookup: CDR1 LGHDT, CDR2 YNNKEL (reference sequence). The CDR3 here is CASSPYSGRSGNTIYF. The DNA of the CDR3 is TGTGCCAGCAGCCCGTACTCAGGTCGCTCTGGAAACACCATATATTTT.